Here is one T cell receptor beta chain with its context. This sample was taken from a study of blood T cell repertoires in COVID-19. Turning to the study itself: From the United States, Italy and Spain came samples of acute and convalescent COVID-19. T cells, B-cell-depleted T cells, or PBMCs supplied cDNA or gDNA.

Enrolled during active infection, Seattle patients were then followed longitudinally. This CDR3 spans 14 amino acids. Looked up from germline, CDR1 is MNHEY and CDR2 is SMNVEV (reference sequence). Unmatched junction bases numbered 8, after V lost 5 bases and J lost 5 bases. TCRdb's table, derived via immunoSEQ multiplex PCR, lists solely in-frame clones and lacks some. This sample has some 200,000 clones; roughly 85% occur once, and the top ten carry approximately 2.4%. The sample comprised peripheral blood. The V call is TRBV27, the J call TRBJ1-1; 7 positions agree with TRBD1. This TCR derives from a woman between 65 and 79 years old with COVID-19, enrolled during active disease. The CDR3 loop reads CASSLQGGRTEAFF. The CDR3, as DNA: TGTGCCAGCAGTCTCCAAGGGGGCCGGACTGAAGCTTTCTTT.